This TCR beta chain came from a study of shared clonotypes between healthy human individuals. The CDR3 is made up of 13 amino acids. Per the germline V gene, CDR1 is MDHEN and CDR2 is SYDVKM. Trimming shortened V by 4 bases and J by 2 bases, and 3 bases separated the two germline ends. Libraries were prepared by immunoSEQ multiplex PCR; TCRdb keeps only in-frame clonotypes and omits some of them. The sample has 400,000 to 600,000 clones, roughly 95% seen once. J is TRBJ2-6 and V is TRBV28; no firm D call. The sequenced material came from naive CD4+ T cells sorted from blood. The subset here: CD45RA+ positively selected. The TCR originated in a woman aged 30 to 39 in good health. The CDR3, as DNA: TGTGCCAGCAGTTCGACTGGGGCCAACGTCCTGACTTTC. This sequence encodes CASSSTGANVLTF.